This T cell receptor beta chain appears in the sequencing data of a study of T-cell memory formation after mild COVID-19. Germline CDR1 reads MNHNS; CDR2 reads SASEGT. Trimming cost V 3 bases and J 3 bases, with 12 bases left between them. The length of the CDR3 is 15 residues. In TCRdb, the 5' RACE reads were re-called with MiXCR into one record per CDR3 protein. The data show 160,000 or so distinct CDR3 sequences, 25% to 40% seen once. The sequencing sample was made of PBMCs or a T cell subset sorted from them (not recorded which). The chain uses TRBV6-1 and TRBJ1-3; TRBD1 might be the D (5 bases). This TCR was recovered from an adult woman who had mild COVID-19 (a few samples of this study predate the infection). Cell type and time point are not known. The CDR3 DNA reads TGTGCCAGCAGTGAGTCCAGGGTGATTGGAAACACCATATATTTT. As protein: CASSESRVIGNTIYF.